The source of this T cell receptor (beta chain) is a study of neurological immune-mediated disorders. General study points: The highest TCR clonal expansion occurred in HTLV-1-associated myelopathy; multiple sclerosis fell below healthy controls.

In this sample, this clonotype turned up many times. What it recognizes is unknown. For the sorted libraries, about a million CD4+ or CD8+ T cells were used. A 10-nucleotide random UMI tagged transcripts in template-switch 5'RACE cDNA synthesis. Each sequencing run yielded over 170 million TCR-beta sequences from 15-18 subjects. A single record per CDR3 protein comes from TCRdb applying MiXCR to the 5' RACE reads. This sample has about 38,000 distinct CDR3 sequences; approximately 5% occur once, and the top ten carry approximately 10%. Deletions cut 1 base from V and 6 bases from J, with 16 bases between. Germline-derived CDR1 and CDR2 are SGHTA and FQGNSA. This CDR3 has 15 amino acids.

This rearrangement joins TRBV7-2 to TRBJ2-7, with D perhaps matching TRBD1 or TRBD2 (5 bases each). This sequence was found in a man younger than 30 in good health. The source material was CD4+ T cells from blood. As DNA, the CDR3 is TGTGCCAGCAGCTTAGGGGGCGGGTCCACTTCCGAGCAGTACTTC. This translates into CASSLGGGSTSEQYF. The full variable domain, rest sourced from reference TRBV7-2 and TRBJ2-7, is GAGVSQSPSNKVTEKGKDVELRCDPISGHTALYWYRQSLGQGLEFLIYFQGNSAPDKSGLPSDRFSAERTGGSVSTLTIQRTQQEDSAVYLCASSLGGGSTSEQYFGPGTRLTVT.